This TCR beta chain is from a study of regulatory T cells in long-lasting Graves disease. Turning to the study itself: The definition of persistent Graves' disease was over 5 years of antithyroid drugs with positive TSH receptor antibodies.

Time point of the sample: persistent/refractory GD, antithyroid drugs over 5 years with positive TRAb. TCR sequences were obtained from RNA taken from PBMCs. Assembly of TCR beta libraries relied on iRepertoire HTBI primers together with Arm-PCR of CDR3 regions. TCRdb processed the multiplex PCR reads anew with MiXCR; each CDR3 protein has one entry. The data hold roughly 360,000 distinct CDR3 sequences, with more than 20% observed a single time. Concerning this clonotype: Antigen: not known. One end of the junction is discordant with germline, which a read error may explain.

The CDR3 consists of 13 residues. Germline V gene data show CDR1 as SGHTA and CDR2 as FQGTGA. Findings and limits, study-wide: Patients with persistent disease showed a bias toward TRBV28, TRBJ1-2 and TRBJ2-5. TCR diversity was lower in persistent than newly diagnosed Graves' disease.

Sequenced material: peripheral blood mononuclear cells (PBMCs), taken when the disease was refractory, from a patient treated with antithyroid drugs. The receptor was derived from a woman aged 35 to 49 with Graves disease. J is TRBJ2-2 and V is TRBV7-3, with D possibly being TRBD1 (6 bases). CDR3 amino acids: CASSLGQTGELVF. In DNA form, the CDR3 reads TGTGCCAGCAGCCTAGGACAGACCGGGGAGCTGGTTTTT.